Shown below are 27 T cell receptor beta chains from a single sample sequenced in a study of cytomegalovirus exposure and HLA in healthy donors. Sequencing used immunoSEQ multiplex PCR; TCRdb keeps in-frame clones, though not all of them. Of 150,000 to 250,000 clones listed, approximately 80% are singletons. Sequencing used PBMCs. All receptors come from a woman aged 25 to 39 in good health and CMV-seropositive.

The genes are TRBV25-1 and TRBJ1-1, with TRBD1 identical over 8 bases. V lost 3 bases and J lost 0; bases outside the gene matches: 6. The CDR3 has 16 residues. The germline V gene encodes CDR1 MGHDK and CDR2 SYGVNS. CDR3 residues: CASSETGVKMNTEAFF. Here the CDR3 DNA reads TGTGCCAGCAGTGAGACAGGGGTTAAAATGAACACTGAAGCTTTCTTT. The full variable domain, rest sourced from reference TRBV25-1 and TRBJ1-1, is EADIYQTPRYLVIGTGKKITLECSQTMGHDKMYWYQQDPGMELHLIHYSYGVNSTEKGDLSSESTVSRIRTEHFPLTLESARPSHTSQYLCASSETGVKMNTEAFFGQGTRLTVV.

The V and J genes are TRBV16 and TRBJ2-1; D is possibly TRBD2 (6 bases). The CDR3 is 14 residues long. Trimming removed 2 bases from V and 7 bases from J, with 12 bases in between. Germline V CDR1 and CDR2: KGHSY, FQNENV. In DNA form, the CDR3 reads TGTGCCAGCAGCCAACGGTCTAGCGATAATGAGCAGTTCTTC. This translates into CASSQRSSDNEQFF.

V usage is TRBV6-5 and J usage is TRBJ1-1; D gene unclear. CDR1 MNHEY and CDR2 SVGAGI come from the germline V gene. This CDR3 is built from 14 residues. V lost 6 bases and J lost 3, with 14 bases in between. The CDR3 protein is CASRALLADTEAFF. CDR3 sequence (DNA): TGTGCCAGCAGGGCCCTCCTAGCAGACACTGAAGCTTTCTTT.

This clone was detected once. The chain joins TRBV19 to TRBJ1-2, with 7 bases identical to TRBD1. Germline V lookup: CDR1 LNHDA, CDR2 SQIVND (reference sequence). This CDR3 is 13 amino acids long. Trimming cost V 5 bases and J 7 bases; bases outside gene matches: 7. CDR3 protein: CASSVQGTGGYTF. For the CDR3, the DNA is TGTGCCAGTAGTGTACAGGGGACCGGTGGCTACACCTTC.

The genes are TRBV9 and TRBJ2-5, with 12 bases lining up with TRBD2. The CDR3 spans 15 residues. Germline V gene lookup returns CDR1 SGDLS and CDR2 YYNGEE. V trimming: 6 bases; J trimming: 5 bases; junction bases outside the gene matches: 8. The chain's CDR3 is CASTPLAGGQETQYF. In DNA form, the CDR3 reads TGTGCCAGCACCCCGCTAGCGGGAGGGCAGGAGACCCAGTACTTC.

The chain recombines TRBV9 with TRBJ2-1, with D unresolved. This CDR3 contains 12 residues. Germline lookup yields CDR1 SGDLS and CDR2 YYNGEE. V gave up 2 bases and J gave up 6 bases, with 6 bases separating them. The chain's CDR3 is CASSVNSNEQFF. The CDR3 bases are TGTGCCAGCAGCGTTAACAGCAATGAGCAGTTCTTC.

The V gene is TRBV2, the J gene TRBJ2-1; the D gene is possibly TRBD2 (6 bases). The germline V and J ends were trimmed by 6 bases and 0 bases, with 12 bases remaining between them. CDR3 length: 15 amino acids. CDR1 SNHLY and CDR2 FYNNEI come from the germline V gene. The DNA for the CDR3 is TGTGCCAGCAGGCGGACTACCGACTCCTACAATGAGCAGTTCTTC. It yields the protein CASRRTTDSYNEQFF. The complete variable domain, with remaining parts taken from reference TRBV2 and TRBJ2-1, reads EPEVTQTPSHQVTQMGQEVILRCVPISNHLYFYWYRQILGQKVEFLVSFYNNEISEKSEIFDDQFSVERPDGSNFTLKIRSTKLEDSAMYFCASRRTTDSYNEQFFGPGTRLTVL.

This sequence joins TRBV6-1 and TRBJ1-3; D gene unclear. Germline-derived CDR1 and CDR2 are MNHNS and SASEGT. V lost 5 bases, J lost 0 bases, and 11 bases lay in between. This CDR3 comprises 15 residues. Written as DNA, the CDR3 is TGTGCCAGCAGTTGGGAGTTCACCTCTGGAAACACCATATATTTT. It codes for CASSWEFTSGNTIYF.

The rearrangement links TRBV11-3 to TRBJ2-7, with 7 bases lining up with TRBD1. J gave up 3 bases and V 5 bases, and 4 bases lay outside the gene matches. Germline-derived CDR1 and CDR2 are SGHNT and YENEEA. This CDR3 contains 13 residues. CDR3 protein: CASSPGQFYEQYF. CDR3 nucleotide sequence: TGTGCCAGCAGCCCGGGACAGTTCTACGAGCAGTACTTC.

This clone was counted a few times. The CDR3 is CASGSELSNEQFF. CDR3 bases: TGTGCCAGCGGGAGTGAGTTATCCAATGAGCAGTTCTTC. This chain joins TRBV27 and TRBJ2-1; tentatively, D is TRBD2 (5 bases). This CDR3 has 13 residues. Germline V lookup: CDR1 MNHEY, CDR2 SMNVEV (reference sequence). Trimming stripped 8 bases from V and 6 bases from J, with 14 bases between.

V usage is TRBV7-8 and J usage is TRBJ2-1, with D perhaps matching TRBD2 (6 bases). The CDR3 covers 13 residues. Germline V gene data show CDR1 as SGHVS and CDR2 as FQNEAQ. V gave up 1 base and J gave up 13 bases, with 14 bases separating them. CDR3 sequence: CASSLGQGLIQFF. As DNA, the CDR3 is TGTGCCAGCAGCTTAGGGCAGGGACTGATACAGTTCTTC.

The chain links TRBV30 to TRBJ1-2; D is uncertain. Germline CDR1 and CDR2: GTSNPN and SVGIG (reference sequence). Trimming took off 0 bases at V and 5 bases at J, with 10 bases between the two ends. CDR3 size: 13 residues. The CDR3 coding sequence is TGTGCCTGGAGTGTAGAGGGATTATATGGCTACACCTTC. Translating gives CAWSVEGLYGYTF.

This chain uses TRBV30 with TRBJ2-7; D possibly corresponds to TRBD2 (6 bases). V was cut by 0 bases and J by 6 bases, with 12 bases left in between. Germline V gene sequence: CDR1 GTSNPN, CDR2 SVGIG (reference sequence). The CDR3 consists of 13 residues. CDR3 residues: CAWSVGPGVEQYF. CDR3 in DNA: TGTGCCTGGAGTGTGGGCCCGGGGGTCGAGCAGTACTTC.

The J gene is TRBJ2-7, the V gene TRBV9; 14 bases are a match to TRBD2. Trimming cost V 3 bases and J 0 bases; bases outside gene matches: 5. This CDR3 contains 17 residues. Germline values: CDR1 SGDLS, CDR2 YYNGEE. Written as DNA, the CDR3 is TGTGCCAGCAGCGAAGGACTAGCGGGAGGACTCTCCTACGAGCAGTACTTC. Residues: CASSEGLAGGLSYEQYF.

This chain connects TRBV19 to TRBJ2-7; maybe TRBD1 (5 bases). The CDR3 contains 14 residues. Per the germline V gene, CDR1 is LNHDA and CDR2 is SQIVND (reference sequence). Deletions cut 6 bases from V and 4 bases from J, with 16 bases between. In DNA, the CDR3 is TGTGCCAGTAGGCTAACAGGATCTTCGTACGAGCAGTACTTC. Translating it yields CASRLTGSSYEQYF.

The sample holds a few counts of this clone. Germline and junction disagree at one end, which may indicate a read error. The V call is TRBV29-1, the J call TRBJ2-3; 7 bases match TRBD2. Germline CDR1 reads SQVTM; CDR2 reads ANQGSEA. The CDR3 is made up of 13 amino acids. CDR3 region: CSVEAGLHAKQYF. DNA of the CDR3: TGCAGCGTAGAAGCGGGACTCCACGCGAAGCAGTATTTT.

The chain employs TRBV6-1 and TRBJ2-1; tentative D call: TRBD1 (5 bases). V was trimmed by 5 bases and J by 0 bases, leaving 11 bases between them. The CDR3 length is 15 residues. Germline CDR1 is MNHNS and CDR2 is SASEGT. CDR3 amino acids: CASSRTGISYNEQFF. Here the CDR3 DNA reads TGTGCCAGCAGTAGAACAGGAATCTCCTACAATGAGCAGTTCTTC.

This clone is medium-sized by share. The DNA for the CDR3 is TGTGCCAGCAGTGACGTTCTGGTACCTACCCGCGGGGGCTACACCTTC. Translating it yields CASSDVLVPTRGGYTF. The rearrangement joins TRBV6-1 to TRBJ1-2; D ambiguous. The V gene's germline CDR1 is MNHNS and CDR2 SASEGT. This CDR3 region has 16 residues. The germline V and J ends were trimmed by 3 bases and 8 bases, with 22 bases remaining between them.

The J gene is TRBJ2-3, the V gene TRBV5-4, with D possibly being TRBD2 (5 bases). Germline V lookup: CDR1 SGHNT, CDR2 YYREEE (reference sequence). V shed 4 bases and J shed 3 bases, with 21 bases lying between them. CDR3 length: 17 amino acids. CDR3 bases: TGTGCCAGCAGCCCGGAGGTCCCAGGTCTGTCAACAGATACGCAGTATTTT. Protein: CASSPEVPGLSTDTQYF.

The V and J genes are TRBV5-4 and TRBJ2-2, with 10 bases matching TRBD2. Unmatched junction bases numbered 0, after V lost 3 bases and J lost 7 bases. The germline CDR1 and CDR2 sequences are SGHNT and YYREEE (reference sequence). The CDR3 contains 13 residues. The CDR3 sequence is CASSSSGSGELFF. The DNA of the CDR3 is TGTGCCAGCAGCTCTAGCGGGAGCGGGGAGCTGTTTTTT.

The chain carries TRBV29-1 and TRBJ1-1; tentatively, D is TRBD1 (5 bases). There are 10 residues in the CDR3. The V gene's germline CDR1 is SQVTM and CDR2 ANQGSEA. The ends were cut back, 6 bases at V and 8 bases at J, with 10 bases in the middle. The CDR3 bases are TGCAGCGTGGGGGGTTCCGAAGCTTTCTTT. Protein product: CSVGGSEAFF. The full variable domain, in which reference TRBV29-1 and TRBJ1-1 provide the parts outside the CDR3, is SAVISQKPSRDICQRGTSLTIQCQVDSQVTMMFWYRQQPGQSLTLIATANQGSEATYESGFVIDKFPISRPNLTFSTLTVSNMSPEDSSIYLCSVGGSEAFFGQGTRLTVV.

The chain links TRBV27 to TRBJ1-1, with 8 bases aligning to TRBD1. The CDR3 is 15 amino acids. In germline, CDR1 is MNHEY, CDR2 SMNVEV (reference sequence). Trimming at V came to 5 bases and at J to 0 bases, leaving 5 bases not matched to a gene. CDR3 loop: CASSPSTGVNTEAFF. The CDR3 DNA is TGTGCCAGCAGTCCCTCGACAGGGGTGAACACTGAAGCTTTCTTT.

The chain links TRBV7-8 to TRBJ2-3; 15 positions agree with TRBD2. CDR3 length: 19 residues. Trimming removed 10 bases from V and 0 bases from J; junction bases left unmatched: 14. From germline, CDR1 is SGHVS and CDR2 FQNEAQ. CDR3 amino acids: CATAPGLAGGELSTDTQYF. CDR3 in DNA: TGTGCCACCGCCCCCGGACTAGCGGGAGGGGAATTAAGCACAGATACGCAGTATTTT.

The rearrangement uses TRBV9 and TRBJ2-5, with 9 bases that match TRBD2. The CDR3 totals 18 residues. CDR1 SGDLS and CDR2 YYNGEE come from the germline V gene. The ends lost 3 bases at V and 5 bases at J; junction bases unmatched: 17. CDR3 DNA: TGTGCCAGCAGCGACCAGGGAGGGGGACTAGCCCCCCCGGAGACCCAGTACTTC. Its translation: CASSDQGGGLAPPETQYF.

This chain connects TRBV2 to TRBJ1-5; TRBD1 agrees at 7 bases. CDR3 length: 15 residues. V was clipped by 5 bases and J by 9 bases; unmatched bases: 13. The germline V gene has CDR1 SNHLY and CDR2 FYNNEI. CDR3 loop: CASSPGGLAQWPQHF. CDR3 nucleotide sequence: TGTGCCAGCAGTCCAGGGGGACTGGCCCAATGGCCCCAGCATTTT.

This clone came up once. J is TRBJ2-1 and V is TRBV28; D uncertain. The CDR3 has 15 amino acids. V was clipped by 2 bases and J by 8 bases, with 16 bases between them. Looked up from germline, CDR1 is MDHEN and CDR2 is SYDVKM. The CDR3 is CASSLVSPGIDEQFF. The CDR3 DNA sequence: TGTGCCAGCAGTTTAGTTAGCCCTGGAATCGATGAGCAGTTCTTC.

The rearrangement uses TRBV6-1 and TRBJ2-1, with TRBD1 matching 10 bases. The CDR3 covers 15 residues. Germline CDR1 reads MNHNS; CDR2 reads SASEGT. V dropped 3 bases and J dropped 5; count of bases not matched to a gene: 4. The CDR3 loop is CASSEGQGRNNEQFF. DNA of the CDR3: TGTGCCAGCAGTGAGGGACAGGGGAGGAACAATGAGCAGTTCTTC.